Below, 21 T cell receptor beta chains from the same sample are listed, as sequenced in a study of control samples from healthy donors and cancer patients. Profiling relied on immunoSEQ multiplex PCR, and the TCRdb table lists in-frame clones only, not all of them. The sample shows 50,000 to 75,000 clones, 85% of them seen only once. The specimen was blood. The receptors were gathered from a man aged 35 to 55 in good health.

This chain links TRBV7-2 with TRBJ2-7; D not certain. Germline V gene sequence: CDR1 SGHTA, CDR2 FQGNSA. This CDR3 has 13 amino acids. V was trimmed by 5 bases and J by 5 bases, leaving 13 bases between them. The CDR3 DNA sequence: TGTGCCAGCAGCGTACAGTCGTTCCACGAGCAGTACTTC. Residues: CASSVQSFHEQYF.

The CDR3 loop reads CASRGYSGTEAFF. The CDR3 DNA follows: TGTGCCAGCAGGGGTTACAGTGGCACTGAAGCTTTCTTT. The chain employs TRBV2 and TRBJ1-1; no definite D call. Germline loops: CDR1 SNHLY, CDR2 FYNNEI. Trimming shortened V by 6 bases and J by 4 bases, and 12 bases separated the two germline ends. The CDR3 runs to 13 residues.

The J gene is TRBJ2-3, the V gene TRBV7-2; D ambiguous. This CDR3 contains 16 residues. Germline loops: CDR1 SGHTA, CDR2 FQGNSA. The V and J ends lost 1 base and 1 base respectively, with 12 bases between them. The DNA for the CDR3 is TGTGCCAGCAGCTTAGACTGGTCTGGGGGCACAGATACGCAGTATTTT. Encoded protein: CASSLDWSGGTDTQYF.

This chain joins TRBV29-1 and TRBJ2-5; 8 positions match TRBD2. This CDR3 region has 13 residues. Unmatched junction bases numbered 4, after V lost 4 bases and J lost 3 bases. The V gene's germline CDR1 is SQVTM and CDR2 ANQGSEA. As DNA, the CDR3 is TGCAGCGTTGTGGCGGGGGGAGAAGAGACCCAGTACTTC. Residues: CSVVAGGEETQYF.

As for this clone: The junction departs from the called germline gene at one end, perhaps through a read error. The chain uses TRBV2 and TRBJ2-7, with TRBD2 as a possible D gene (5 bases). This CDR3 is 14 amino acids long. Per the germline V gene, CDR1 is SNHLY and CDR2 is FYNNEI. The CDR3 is CASGETGLLYEQYF. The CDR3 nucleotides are TGTGCCAGCGGTGAGACGGGATTACTTTACGAGCAGTACTTC.

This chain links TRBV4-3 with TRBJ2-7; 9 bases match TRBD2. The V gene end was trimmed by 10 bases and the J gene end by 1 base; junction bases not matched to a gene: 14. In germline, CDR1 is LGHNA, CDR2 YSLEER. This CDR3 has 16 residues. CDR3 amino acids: CATTGTSRRGSYEQYF. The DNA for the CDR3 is TGCGCCACCACCGGGACTAGCAGGAGGGGGTCCTACGAGCAGTACTTC.

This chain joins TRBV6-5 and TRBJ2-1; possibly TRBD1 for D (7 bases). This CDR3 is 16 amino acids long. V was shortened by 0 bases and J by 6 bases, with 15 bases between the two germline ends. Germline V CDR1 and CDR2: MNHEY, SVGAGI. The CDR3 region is CASSYSTEGAVNEQFF. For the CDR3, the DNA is TGTGCCAGCAGTTACTCGACGGAGGGGGCCGTCAATGAGCAGTTCTTC.

The CDR3 is CAISESGLREKLFF. The CDR3 DNA follows: TGTGCCATCAGTGAGTCGGGGTTAAGGGAAAAACTGTTTTTT. The chain recombines TRBV10-3 with TRBJ1-4; D is uncertain. Trimming removed 0 bases from V and 8 bases from J, with 10 bases in between. CDR1 is ENHRY, CDR2 SYGVKD, per germline. CDR3 length: 14 amino acids.

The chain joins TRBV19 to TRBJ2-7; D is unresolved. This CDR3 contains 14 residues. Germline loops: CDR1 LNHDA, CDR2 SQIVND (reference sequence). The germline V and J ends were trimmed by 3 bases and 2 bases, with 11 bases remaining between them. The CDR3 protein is CASSINADTYEQYF. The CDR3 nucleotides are TGTGCCAGTAGTATTAATGCTGATACCTACGAGCAGTACTTC.

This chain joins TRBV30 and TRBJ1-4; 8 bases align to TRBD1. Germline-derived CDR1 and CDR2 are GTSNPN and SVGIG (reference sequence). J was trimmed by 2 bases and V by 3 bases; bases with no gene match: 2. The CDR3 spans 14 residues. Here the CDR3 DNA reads TGTGCCTGGAGGTACAGGGGGACTAATGAAAAACTGTTTTTT. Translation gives CAWRYRGTNEKLFF. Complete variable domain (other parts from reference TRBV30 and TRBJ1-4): SQTIHQWPATLVQPVGSPLSLECTVEGTSNPNLYWYRQAAGRGLQLLFYSVGIGQISSEVPQNLSASRPQDRQFILSSKKLLLSDSGFYLCAWRYRGTNEKLFFGSGTQLSVL.

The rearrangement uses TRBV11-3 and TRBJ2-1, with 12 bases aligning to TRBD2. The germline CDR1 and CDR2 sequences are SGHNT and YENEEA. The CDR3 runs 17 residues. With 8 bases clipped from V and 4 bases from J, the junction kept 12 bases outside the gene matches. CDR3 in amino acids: CASSRGLAGQAYNEQFF. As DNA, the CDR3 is TGTGCCAGCTCACGAGGACTAGCGGGACAGGCTTACAATGAGCAGTTCTTC.

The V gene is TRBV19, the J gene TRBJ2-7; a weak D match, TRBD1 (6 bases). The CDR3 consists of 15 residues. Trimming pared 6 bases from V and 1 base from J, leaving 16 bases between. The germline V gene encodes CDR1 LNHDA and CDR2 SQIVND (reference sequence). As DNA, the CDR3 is TGTGCCAGTAGCCAAACCGGGACACCTTCCTACGAGCAGTACTTC. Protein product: CASSQTGTPSYEQYF.

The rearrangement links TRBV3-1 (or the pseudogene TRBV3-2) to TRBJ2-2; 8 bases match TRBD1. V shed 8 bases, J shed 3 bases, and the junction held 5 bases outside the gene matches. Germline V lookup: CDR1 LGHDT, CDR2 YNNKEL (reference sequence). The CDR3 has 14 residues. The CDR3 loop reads CASDSRGHTGELFF. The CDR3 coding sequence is TGTGCCAGCGATTCCAGGGGGCACACCGGGGAGCTGTTTTTT.

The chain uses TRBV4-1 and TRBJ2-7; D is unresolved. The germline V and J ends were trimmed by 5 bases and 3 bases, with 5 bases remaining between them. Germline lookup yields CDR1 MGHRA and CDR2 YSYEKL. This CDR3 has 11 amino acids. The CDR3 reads CASSSLYEQYF. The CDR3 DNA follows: TGCGCCAGCAGCTCCCTCTACGAGCAGTACTTC.

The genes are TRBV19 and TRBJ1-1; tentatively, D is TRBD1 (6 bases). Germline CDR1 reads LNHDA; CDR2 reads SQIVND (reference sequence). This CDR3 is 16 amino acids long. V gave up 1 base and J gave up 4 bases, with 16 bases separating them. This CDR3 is CASSIAPPGVTTEAFF. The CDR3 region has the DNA TGTGCCAGTAGTATAGCACCTCCAGGGGTGACCACTGAAGCTTTCTTT.

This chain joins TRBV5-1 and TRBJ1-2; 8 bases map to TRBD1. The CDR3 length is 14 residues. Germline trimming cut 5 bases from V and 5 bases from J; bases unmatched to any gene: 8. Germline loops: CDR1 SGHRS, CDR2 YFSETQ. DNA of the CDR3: TGCGCCAGCAGAAAGATACAGGGGGGATATGGCTACACCTTC. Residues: CASRKIQGGYGYTF.

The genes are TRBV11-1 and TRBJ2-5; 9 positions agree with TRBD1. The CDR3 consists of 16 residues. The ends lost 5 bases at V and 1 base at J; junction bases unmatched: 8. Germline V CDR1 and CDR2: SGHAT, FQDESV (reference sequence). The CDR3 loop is CASSPRDRVPQETQYF. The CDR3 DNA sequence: TGTGCCAGCAGCCCCCGGGACAGGGTCCCCCAAGAGACCCAGTACTTC.

CDR3 sequence reads: CASSPAETGPNSPLHF. The CDR3 DNA follows: TGTGCCAGCTCACCCGCCGAGACAGGGCCCAATTCACCCCTCCACTTT. The chain carries TRBV18 and TRBJ1-6, with 7 bases aligning to TRBD1. V shed 3 bases, J shed 7 bases, and the junction held 9 bases outside the gene matches. From germline, CDR1 is KGHSH and CDR2 LQKENI. The CDR3 consists of 16 residues.

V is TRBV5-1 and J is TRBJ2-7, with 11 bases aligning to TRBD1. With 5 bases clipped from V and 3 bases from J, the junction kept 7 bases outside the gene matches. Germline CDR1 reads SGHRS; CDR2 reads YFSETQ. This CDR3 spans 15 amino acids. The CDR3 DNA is TGCGCCAGCAGGCCGGGACAGGGGGTAGTCTACGAGCAGTACTTC. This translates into CASRPGQGVVYEQYF.

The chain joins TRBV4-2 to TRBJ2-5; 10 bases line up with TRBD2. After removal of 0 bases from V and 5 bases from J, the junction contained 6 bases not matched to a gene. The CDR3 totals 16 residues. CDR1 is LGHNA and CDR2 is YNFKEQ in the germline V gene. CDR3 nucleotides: TGTGCCAGCAGCCAAGATCCGGCTAGCGGGAGCGAGACCCAGTACTTC. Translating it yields CASSQDPASGSETQYF.

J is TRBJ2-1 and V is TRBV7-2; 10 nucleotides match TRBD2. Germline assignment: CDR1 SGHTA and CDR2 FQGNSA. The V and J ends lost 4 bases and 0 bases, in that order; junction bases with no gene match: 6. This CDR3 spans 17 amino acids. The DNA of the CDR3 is TGTGCCAGCAGCTCCGATAGCGGGGGGAGCTCCTACAATGAGCAGTTCTTC. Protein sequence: CASSSDSGGSSYNEQFF. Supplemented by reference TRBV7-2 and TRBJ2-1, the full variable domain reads GAGVSQSPSNKVTEKGKDVELRCDPISGHTALYWYRQSLGQGLEFLIYFQGNSAPDKSGLPSDRFSAERTGGSVSTLTIQRTQQEDSAVYLCASSSDSGGSSYNEQFFGPGTRLTVL.